This T cell receptor (beta chain) was sequenced for a study of shared clonotypes between healthy human individuals. TCRdb keeps only in-frame clones here, not all; method: immunoSEQ multiplex PCR. The table lists around 1.5 million clones, nearly 99% of them singletons. As concerns this clone: Its antigen is not identified.

V was trimmed by 1 base and J by 1 base, leaving 10 bases between them. This CDR3 contains 15 residues. Germline V CDR1 and CDR2: SGDLS, YYNGEE. General study results and limits: Tissues were not sampled, only blood, and their repertoires likely differ. Non-shared clonotypes showed lower generation probabilities than clonotypes common to all four donors.

This TCR was recovered from a man younger than 45 in good health. The sequenced sample was naive CD4+ T cells sorted from blood. Regarding subset: CD45RA+ positively selected. The chain combines TRBV9 with TRBJ2-3; D might be TRBD1 or TRBD2, each matching 6 bases. The CDR3 region has the DNA TGTGCCAGCAGCGTAACGGGGGCCCGCACAGATACGCAGTATTTT. Its translation is CASSVTGARTDTQYF. Full variable domain (outside the CDR3, taken from reference TRBV9 and TRBJ2-3): DSGVTQTPKHLITATGQRVTLRCSPRSGDLSVYWYQQSLDQGLQFLIQYYNGEERAKGNILERFSAQQFPDLHSELNLSSLELGDSALYFCASSVTGARTDTQYFGPGTRLTVL.